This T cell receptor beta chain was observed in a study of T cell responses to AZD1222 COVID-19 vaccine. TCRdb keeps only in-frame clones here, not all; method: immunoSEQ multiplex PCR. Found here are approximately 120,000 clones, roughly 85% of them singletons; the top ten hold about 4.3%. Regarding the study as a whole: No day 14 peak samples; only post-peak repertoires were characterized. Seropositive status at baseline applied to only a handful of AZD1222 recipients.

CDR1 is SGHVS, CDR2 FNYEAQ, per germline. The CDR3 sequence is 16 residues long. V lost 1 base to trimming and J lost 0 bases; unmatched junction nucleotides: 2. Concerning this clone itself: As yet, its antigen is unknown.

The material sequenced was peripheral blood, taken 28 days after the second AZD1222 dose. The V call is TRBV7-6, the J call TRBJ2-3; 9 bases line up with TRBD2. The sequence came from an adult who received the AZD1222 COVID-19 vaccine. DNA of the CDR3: TGTGCCAGCAGCTTAGAGCTAGCGGGGAGCACAGATACGCAGTATTTT. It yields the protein CASSLELAGSTDTQYF.